The 11 T cell receptor beta chains in this list originate from one sample, sequenced in a study of graft-versus-host responses after intestinal transplantation. Method: immunoSEQ multiplex PCR; TCRdb's copy keeps in-frame clones and lacks some. The sample records tens of thousands of clones, about nine tenths being singletons. Material: PBMCs, obtained 98 days after intestinal transplantation. These receptors were taken from a human patient who received an intestinal transplant, so some T cells may come from the graft donor.

V and J are TRBV21-1 and TRBJ1-1. TRBV21-1 is described as a pseudogene. The CDR3 totals 14 residues. In DNA form, the CDR3 reads TGTGCCAGCAGCAAATTAGCCCAGAACACTGAAGCTTTCTTT. Its protein is CASSKLAQNTEAFF.

This sequence joins TRBV11-3 and TRBJ2-3; no reliable D call. V shed 5 bases and J shed 3 bases, with 9 bases lying between them. Per germline, CDR1 SGHNT and CDR2 YENEEA. This CDR3 comprises 13 residues. The CDR3 is CASSLGLTDTQYF. CDR3 sequence (DNA): TGTGCCAGCAGCCTTGGCCTAACAGATACGCAGTATTTT.

V is TRBV7-9 and J is TRBJ2-7; 7 bases match TRBD2. The length of the CDR3 is 15 residues. Germline CDR1 and CDR2: SEHNR and FQNEAQ (reference sequence). With V trimmed by 4 bases and J by 2 bases, 8 bases remained unmatched. The CDR3 sequence is CASSSPQGGTYEQYF. In nucleotides, the CDR3 is TGTGCCAGCAGCTCCCCCCAGGGAGGGACCTACGAGCAGTACTTC.

This sequence joins TRBV10-3 and TRBJ2-2; 9 nucleotides agree with TRBD2. V trimming: 4 bases; J trimming: 6 bases; junction bases outside the gene matches: 15. This CDR3 region has 18 residues. CDR1 and CDR2 from the germline V gene are ENHRY and SYGVKD. The CDR3 DNA is TGTGCCATCAGTGTTCCTCTTAGCGGGAGCGTCGGGGCCGGGGAGCTGTTTTTT. Its translation: CAISVPLSGSVGAGELFF.

The V gene is TRBV6-5, the J gene TRBJ2-7, with D hard to call. CDR1 MNHEY and CDR2 SVGAGI come from the germline V gene. The ends were cut back, 0 bases at V and 0 bases at J, with 3 bases in the middle. This CDR3 has 13 amino acids. The DNA for the CDR3 is TGTGCCAGCAGTTACTCGTACTCCTACGAGCAGTACTTC. Translation: CASSYSYSYEQYF.

The chain combines TRBV20-1 with TRBJ2-3; D remains ambiguous. The CDR3 has 11 residues. V lost 3 bases and J lost 3, with 4 bases in between. Per germline, CDR1 DFQATT and CDR2 SNEGSKA (reference sequence). The CDR3 loop is CSARETDTQYF. CDR3 DNA: TGCAGTGCTAGGGAAACAGATACGCAGTATTTT.

The V call is TRBV5-4, the J call TRBJ2-5; possible D gene TRBD1, 5 bases. The germline V and J ends were trimmed by 1 base and 5 bases, with 12 bases remaining between them. CDR1 is SGHNT and CDR2 is YYREEE in the germline V gene (reference sequence). The CDR3 has 14 residues. The CDR3: CASSLSGLWETQYF. The CDR3 DNA sequence: TGTGCCAGCAGCTTGTCAGGGTTGTGGGAGACCCAGTACTTC.

This chain connects TRBV19 to TRBJ1-5, with a weak D call TRBD1 (5 bases). The CDR3 sequence is 13 residues long. Germline V CDR1 and CDR2: LNHDA, SQIVND (reference sequence). Trimming cost V 3 bases and J 6 bases, with 9 bases left between them. The CDR3 protein is CASSIGGGQPQHF. In DNA form, the CDR3 reads TGTGCCAGTAGTATCGGGGGAGGTCAGCCCCAGCATTTT.

CDR3 protein: CASSVTELLQYF. DNA for the CDR3: TGTGCCAGCAGCGTTACCGAACTCTTGCAGTATTTT. The gene calls are TRBV7-6 and TRBJ2-3, with D unresolved. Germline lookup yields CDR1 SGHVS and CDR2 FNYEAQ. V lost 5 bases, J lost 11 bases, and 14 bases lay in between. This CDR3 has 12 residues.

The chain combines TRBV5-4 with TRBJ1-1, with 7 bases lining up with TRBD1. Germline assignment: CDR1 SGHNT and CDR2 YYREEE (reference sequence). V lost 4 bases, J lost 0 bases, and 6 bases stayed unmatched. The CDR3 is 15 residues long. The CDR3 DNA reads as TGTGCCAGCAGCCTGTCCGACAGGGTGAACACTGAAGCTTTCTTT. Protein sequence: CASSLSDRVNTEAFF.

The CDR3 reads CSVEIGTSYEQYF. DNA of the CDR3: TGCAGCGTTGAAATAGGGACTAGCTACGAGCAGTACTTC. The genes are TRBV29-1 and TRBJ2-7; TRBD2 matches at 8 bases. Germline CDR1 and CDR2: SQVTM and ANQGSEA. V dropped 2 bases and J dropped 3; count of bases not matched to a gene: 3. The CDR3 runs to 13 residues.